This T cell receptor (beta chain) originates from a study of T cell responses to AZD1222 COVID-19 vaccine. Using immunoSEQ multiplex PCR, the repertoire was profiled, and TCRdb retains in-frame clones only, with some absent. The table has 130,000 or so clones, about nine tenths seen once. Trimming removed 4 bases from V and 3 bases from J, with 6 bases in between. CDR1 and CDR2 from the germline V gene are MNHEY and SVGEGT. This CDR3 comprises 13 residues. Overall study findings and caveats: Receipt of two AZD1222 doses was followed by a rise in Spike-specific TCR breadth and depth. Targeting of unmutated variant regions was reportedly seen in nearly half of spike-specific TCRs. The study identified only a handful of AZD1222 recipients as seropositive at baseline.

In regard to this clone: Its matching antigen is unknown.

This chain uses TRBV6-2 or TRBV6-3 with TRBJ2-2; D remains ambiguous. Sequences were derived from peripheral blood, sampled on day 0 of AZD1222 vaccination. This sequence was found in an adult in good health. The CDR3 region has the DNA TGTGCCAGCAGTTTTACGTACACCGGGGAGCTGTTTTTT. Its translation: CASSFTYTGELFF.